This entry features one T cell receptor beta chain sequence. The germline CDR1 and CDR2 sequences are MNHNS and SASEGT. The CDR3 has 18 residues. After removal of 0 bases from V and 7 bases from J, the junction contained 9 bases not matched to a gene. The data belong to a study of OX40 agonist ivuxolimab in advanced cancers. Only in-frame clones appear in the TCRdb table, and some are missing; sequencing was by immunoSEQ multiplex PCR. The data show 80,000 to 95,000 clones, roughly 90% seen once. The material sequenced was CD4+ or CD8+ T cells sorted from blood, taken in a trial of the OX40 agonist ivuxolimab. The chain is built from TRBV6-1 and TRBJ1-4; TRBD1 matches 12 bases. The receptor's source is an adult with an advanced solid tumor such as melanoma, head and neck, liver or kidney cancer. DNA for the CDR3: TGTGCCAGCAGTGAAGCCGGGACAGGGGGCGAGTGGGGTGAAAAACTGTTTTTT. It translates to CASSEAGTGGEWGEKLFF.